Below, 18 T cell receptor beta chains from the same sample are listed, as sequenced in a study of sequential checkpoint blockade in melanoma. TCRdb's copy holds only in-frame clones and misses some; the assay was immunoSEQ multiplex PCR. The sample consists of around 3,000 clones, under 25% of them appearing once. Treatment of the sample: randomized to nivolumab then ipilimumab (arm A) or the reverse (arm B). This specimen consisted of tumor tissue (inferred from file names), obtained from a patient given nivolumab and ipilimumab in sequence. The receptors were gathered from a human donor with melanoma.

The chain is built from TRBV18 and TRBJ2-3; D possibly corresponds to TRBD1 (6 bases). CDR1 is KGHSH, CDR2 LQKENI, per germline. CDR3 length: 15 residues. V was shortened by 6 bases and J by 3 bases, with 16 bases between the two germline ends. The CDR3 DNA follows: TGTGCCAGCTCGACTTTTACAGGGACGACAGATACGCAGTATTTT. This encodes CASSTFTGTTDTQYF.

This clone was counted many times. The chain combines TRBV11-3 with TRBJ1-4, with D perhaps matching TRBD1 (6 bases). This CDR3 contains 15 residues. CDR1 and CDR2 from the germline V gene are SGHNT and YENEEA. V lost 2 bases and J 4 bases, leaving 11 bases between the germline ends. As DNA, the CDR3 is TGTGCCAGCAGCTTACCAGGGGCGTTTAATGAAAAACTGTTTTTT. Its protein product is CASSLPGAFNEKLFF.

The V gene is TRBV6-8, the J gene TRBJ2-7, with D perhaps given as TRBD1 or TRBD2 (5 bases each). V lost 5 bases and J lost 1, with 12 bases in between. The CDR3 loop spans 14 amino acids. Germline CDR1 is MNHGY and CDR2 is SAAAGT. CDR3 loop: CASSVGTVSYEQYF. Here the CDR3 DNA reads TGTGCCAGCAGTGTGGGGACGGTGTCCTACGAGCAGTACTTC.

This clone was seen ten or more times. This chain joins TRBV11-3 and TRBJ2-6; TRBD1 or TRBD2 may be the D gene (5 bases each). The CDR3 spans 16 residues. Germline values: CDR1 SGHNT, CDR2 YENEEA. The V end was cut by 1 base, the J end by 2 bases, with 9 bases between. CDR3 protein: CASSLGRGAGANVLTF. The DNA of the CDR3 is TGTGCCAGCAGCTTAGGTAGAGGGGCTGGGGCCAACGTCCTGACTTTC.

The V and J genes are TRBV19 and TRBJ2-3; 12 bases align to TRBD2. This CDR3 is built from 16 residues. Germline lookup yields CDR1 LNHDA and CDR2 SQIVND (reference sequence). V lost 5 bases and J lost 2; bases outside the gene matches: 5. The CDR3 protein is CASSALAGGSTDTQYF. The CDR3 DNA reads TGTGCCAGTAGTGCGCTAGCGGGAGGGTCCACAGATACGCAGTATTTT.

With respect to this clone: This sample includes further DNA sequences coding for the same CDR3. V gene TRBV18 combines with J gene TRBJ2-6; D is ambiguous. Germline CDR1 is KGHSH and CDR2 is LQKENI. The V and J ends lost 2 bases and 4 bases respectively, with 3 bases between them. CDR3 length equals 13 residues. The CDR3 region is CASSPSGANVLTF. The CDR3, as DNA: TGTGCCAGCTCACCATCAGGGGCCAACGTCCTGACTTTC. Based on the CDR3 plus reference TRBV18 and TRBJ2-6, the full variable domain is NAGVMQNPRHLVRRRGQEARLRCSPMKGHSHVYWYRQLPEEGLKFMVYLQKENIIDESGMPKERFSAEFPKEGPSILRIQQVVRGDSAAYFCASSPSGANVLTFGAGSRLTVL.

The CDR3 coding sequence is TGTGCCAGCAGTGAAGGAGGGGGACTCTTCTATGGCTACACCTTC. Its translation: CASSEGGGLFYGYTF. V gene TRBV6-1 combines with J gene TRBJ1-2; D perhaps matches TRBD1 (6 bases). Trimming stripped 1 base from V and 4 bases from J, with 13 bases between. The germline gives CDR1 MNHNS, CDR2 SASEGT. The CDR3 is 15 amino acids.

This clone was seen a few times. A read error may produce the germline difference seen at one junction end. V is TRBV6-4 and J is TRBJ2-3; D is unresolved. The CDR3 is 11 residues long. Per the germline V gene, CDR1 is MRHNA and CDR2 is SNTAGT. CDR3 nucleotide sequence: TGTGCCATCAGTGCATCAGATACGCAGTATTTT. It translates to CAISASDTQYF.

The chain joins TRBV18 to TRBJ1-1; 7 bases fit TRBD1. The V gene's germline CDR1 is KGHSH and CDR2 LQKENI. After removal of 1 base from V and 3 bases from J, the junction contained 8 bases not matched to a gene. The CDR3 spans 16 residues. As DNA, the CDR3 is TGTGCCAGCTCACCACTAGCATTGGGACAGTACACTGAAGCTTTCTTT. Translated: CASSPLALGQYTEAFF.

This clone showed up many times. The chain is built from TRBV11-3 and TRBJ2-7, with 10 bases that match TRBD1. Per the germline V gene, CDR1 is SGHNT and CDR2 is YENEEA. Trimming took 4 bases from V and 6 from J; bases not matched to a gene: 6. The CDR3 totals 14 residues. CDR3 sequence (DNA): TGTGCCAGCAGCTACCGGGACAGGGGCAGCGAGCAGTACTTC. This gives the protein CASSYRDRGSEQYF. Complete variable domain (other parts from reference TRBV11-3 and TRBJ2-7): EAGVVQSPRYKIIEKKQPVAFWCNPISGHNTLYWYLQNLGQGPELLIRYENEEAVDDSQLPKDRFSAERLKGVDSTLKIQPAELGDSAVYLCASSYRDRGSEQYFGPGTRLTVT.

This rearrangement joins TRBV6-8 to TRBJ2-5; D not certain. The V gene's germline CDR1 is MNHGY and CDR2 SAAAGT. The CDR3 is made up of 12 amino acids. V lost 8 bases and J 1 base, leaving 8 bases between the germline ends. CDR3 protein: CASSLSQETQYF. CDR3 bases: TGTGCCAGCTCCCTCTCCCAAGAGACCCAGTACTTC.

V is TRBV18 and J is TRBJ2-7; 7 bases match TRBD2. The length of the CDR3 is 17 residues. V was pared by 3 bases and J by 3 bases, with 14 bases of the junction left unmatched. The germline gives CDR1 KGHSH, CDR2 LQKENI. The CDR3 reads CASSPSGGDGGGYEQYF. The DNA for the CDR3 is TGTGCCAGCTCACCCTCTGGGGGGGACGGCGGGGGCTACGAGCAGTACTTC.

This clone occurred a few times. The V call is TRBV30, the J call TRBJ1-4; no reliable D call. CDR3 length equals 14 residues. Germline V lookup: CDR1 GTSNPN, CDR2 SVGIG (reference sequence). V was trimmed by 4 bases and J by 0 bases, leaving 9 bases between them. DNA for the CDR3: TGTGCCTGGACTGATGGGGCAACTAATGAAAAACTGTTTTTT. Encoded protein: CAWTDGATNEKLFF. Looking up the rest from reference TRBV30 and TRBJ1-4 gives the full variable domain: SQTIHQWPATLVQPVGSPLSLECTVEGTSNPNLYWYRQAAGRGLQLLFYSVGIGQISSEVPQNLSASRPQDRQFILSSKKLLLSDSGFYLCAWTDGATNEKLFFGSGTQLSVL.

This clone was recorded at least ten times. This rearrangement joins TRBV11-3 to TRBJ2-3; TRBD1 aligns across 9 bases. The ends lost 4 bases at V and 3 bases at J; junction bases unmatched: 8. Germline loops: CDR1 SGHNT, CDR2 YENEEA. The CDR3 is made up of 16 amino acids. As DNA, the CDR3 is TGTGCCAGCAGCTCCACCGGGACAGGGTGGACAGATACGCAGTATTTT. This sequence encodes CASSSTGTGWTDTQYF.

The chain combines TRBV10-2 with TRBJ2-7; possibly TRBD1 for D (6 bases). Germline V CDR1 and CDR2: WSHSY, SAAADI. The CDR3 length is 13 residues. V lost 2 bases, J lost 6 bases, and 11 bases lay in between. Here the CDR3 DNA reads TGCGCCAGCAGTGAGACAGGGTTAAGCGAGCAGTACTTC. Its protein product is CASSETGLSEQYF.

This clone is categorized as medium-sized (0.01 to 0.1%). The rearrangement uses TRBV11-3 and TRBJ1-6, with 8 nucleotides matching TRBD1. This CDR3 contains 14 residues. Losses at the gene ends were 5 bases for V and 10 bases for J; bases not matched to a gene: 7. CDR1 is SGHNT and CDR2 is YENEEA in the germline V gene. CDR3 sequence: CASSLNRGSSPLHF. In DNA, the CDR3 is TGTGCCAGCAGCCTAAACAGGGGGAGCTCACCCCTCCACTTT.

This clone was counted ten times or more. The V call is TRBV11-3, the J call TRBJ2-5, with D possibly matching TRBD1 (6 bases). V shed 1 base and J shed 0 bases, with 12 bases lying between them. Germline lookup yields CDR1 SGHNT and CDR2 YENEEA. This CDR3 region has 16 residues. The CDR3 DNA is TGTGCCAGCAGCTTAGTAGGGGGACCCAACCAAGAGACCCAGTACTTC. Its translation is CASSLVGGPNQETQYF.

The chain combines TRBV10-3 with TRBJ2-7; 9 bases map to TRBD2. This CDR3 comprises 15 residues. After removal of 2 bases from V and 2 bases from J, the junction contained 4 bases not matched to a gene. Germline V gene lookup returns CDR1 ENHRY and CDR2 SYGVKD. The CDR3, as DNA: TGTGCCATCAGTGAGGGCGGCGGGGGGGCCTACGAGCAGTACTTC. Translated: CAISEGGGGAYEQYF.